Shown below are 20 T cell receptor beta chains from a single sample sequenced in a study of T and B cells in COVID-19 patients. Each TRB amplification used about 220-500 ng of genomic DNA from blood. Multiplex PCR with BIOMED2 TRB-A/B primer pools amplified TRB rearrangements. TCRdb independently ran MiXCR on the multiplex PCR reads; one entry per CDR3 protein. This table holds around 5,000 distinct CDR3 sequences, around 29% found once. The sample was blood. These receptors all stem from a human donor with active COVID-19.

As regards this clonotype: Mismatch with germline at one junction end may stem from a read error. This chain links TRBV19 with TRBJ2-7; 13 bases are shared with TRBD2. Germline values: CDR1 LNHDA, CDR2 SQIVND (reference sequence). The CDR3 consists of 15 residues. The CDR3 DNA follows: TGTGCCAGTACCCGGACTAGCGGGAGCTCCCACGAGCAGTACTTC. This codes for CASTRTSGSSHEQYF.

In its sample, this clonotype was seen a few times. The chain joins TRBV13 to TRBJ1-1; D call uncertain. Germline CDR1 reads PRHDT; CDR2 reads FYEKMQ (reference sequence). This CDR3 is 12 amino acids long. Trimming took off 5 bases at V and 11 bases at J, with 15 bases between the two ends. The chain's CDR3 is CASSPRPSGAFF. The CDR3 region has the DNA TGTGCCAGCAGCCCCCGACCCAGCGGGGCTTTCTTT.

CDR3 in amino acids: CASSGEGGWNQPQHF. In DNA, the CDR3 is TGTGCCAGCAGTGGGGAGGGGGGTTGGAATCAGCCCCAGCATTTT. The chain links TRBV6-6 to TRBJ1-5; D possibly corresponds to TRBD1 (6 bases). The CDR3 has 15 amino acids. With 5 bases removed from V and 4 bases from J, the gap between germline ends came to 15 bases. CDR1 is MNHNY, CDR2 SVGAGI, per germline (reference sequence).

This clonotype ranks as medium-sized (0.01 to 0.1%). The rearrangement links TRBV27 to TRBJ1-4; tentative D call: TRBD1 (5 bases). Germline values: CDR1 MNHEY, CDR2 SMNVEV (reference sequence). The CDR3 contains 13 residues. The V and J ends lost 6 bases and 10 bases respectively, with 15 bases between them. The CDR3 DNA sequence: TGTGCCAGCAGCCCAGGGACTATGAGAAAACTGTTTTTT. It translates to CASSPGTMRKLFF.

This clonotype is labeled as medium-sized. V and J are TRBV18 and TRBJ2-6, with 10 positions matching TRBD1. The CDR3 is 20 amino acids. V trimming: 2 bases; J trimming: 4 bases; junction bases outside the gene matches: 14. CDR1 is KGHSH and CDR2 is LQKENI in the germline V gene. As DNA, the CDR3 is TGTGCCAGCTCACCAAATCTTGAGACAGGGGGCCAGAGGGGGGCCAACGTCCTGACTTTC. This gives the protein CASSPNLETGGQRGANVLTF. Based on the CDR3 plus reference TRBV18 and TRBJ2-6, the full variable domain is NAGVMQNPRHLVRRRGQEARLRCSPMKGHSHVYWYRQLPEEGLKFMVYLQKENIIDESGMPKERFSAEFPKEGPSILRIQQVVRGDSAAYFCASSPNLETGGQRGANVLTFGAGSRLTVL.

The genes are TRBV10-2 and TRBJ2-2; TRBD2 matches at 16 bases. The CDR3 length is 20 residues. V shed 3 bases, J shed 7 bases, and the junction held 14 bases outside the gene matches. Germline CDR1 is WSHSY and CDR2 is SAAADI. The CDR3 sequence is CASSDRFPGTSGGAGGELFF. The CDR3 DNA follows: TGCGCCAGCAGTGATCGGTTTCCAGGGACTAGCGGGGGGGCCGGCGGGGAGCTGTTTTTT.

By share, this clonotype ranks as medium-sized. The chain employs TRBV27 and TRBJ2-2; the match to TRBD2 covers 8 bases. The CDR3 is 15 residues long. V lost 3 bases and J lost 6; bases outside the gene matches: 6. Per germline, CDR1 MNHEY and CDR2 SMNVEV (reference sequence). As DNA, the CDR3 is TGTGCCAGCAGTTTCAGCGGGAGTGGCGCCGGGGAGCTGTTTTTT. It is translated as CASSFSGSGAGELFF.

This clonotype has just a few counts. CDR3 DNA sequence: TGTGCCCGAAACTCGACTAGCGGGACCTACGAGCAGTACTTC. It is translated as CARNSTSGTYEQYF. The V and J genes are TRBV30 and TRBJ2-7; 11 bases fit TRBD2. This CDR3 has 14 amino acids. Trimming cost V 8 bases and J 2 bases; bases outside gene matches: 8. CDR1 and CDR2 (germline): GTSNPN, SVGIG (reference sequence). Looking up the rest from reference TRBV30 and TRBJ2-7 gives the full variable domain: SQTIHQWPATLVQPVGSPLSLECTVEGTSNPNLYWYRQAAGRGLQLLFYSVGIGQISSEVPQNLSASRPQDRQFILSSKKLLLSDSGFYLCARNSTSGTYEQYFGPGTRLTVT.

The chain carries TRBV20-1 and TRBJ2-2; D not certain. V was shortened by 3 bases and J by 1 base, with 3 bases between the two germline ends. The CDR3 is 12 amino acids. Looked up from germline, CDR1 is DFQATT and CDR2 is SNEGSKA (reference sequence). This chain's CDR3 is CSASGNTGELFF. CDR3 DNA: TGCAGTGCTAGCGGGAACACCGGGGAGCTGTTTTTT.

The chain recombines TRBV24-1 with TRBJ1-2, with D uncertain. Germline V gives CDR1 KGHDR, CDR2 SFDVKD. This CDR3 spans 11 amino acids. The V end was cut by 7 bases, the J end by 7 bases, with 9 bases between. CDR3 sequence: CATRGWGGYTF. The DNA for the CDR3 is TGTGCCACCAGGGGGTGGGGTGGCTACACCTTC.

This clonotype was detected only a few times. The rearrangement links TRBV4-3 to TRBJ2-2, with TRBD2 as a possible D gene (5 bases). Germline V gene lookup returns CDR1 LGHNA and CDR2 YSLEER. The CDR3 loop spans 14 amino acids. The V and J ends lost 6 bases and 3 bases respectively, with 11 bases between them. The DNA of the CDR3 is TGCGCCAGCAGTCGCGGGTGGGACACCGGGGAGCTGTTTTTT. Protein product: CASSRGWDTGELFF.

This clonotype was observed a handful of times. V gene TRBV10-3 combines with J gene TRBJ2-7; D uncertain. This CDR3 contains 15 residues. Trimming removed 3 bases from V and 0 bases from J, with 12 bases in between. CDR1 and CDR2 (germline): ENHRY, SYGVKD. CDR3 DNA sequence: TGTGCCATCAGTGAAATTTGGTCGGGCTCCTACGAGCAGTACTTC. This gives the protein CAISEIWSGSYEQYF.

This rearrangement joins TRBV2 to TRBJ2-3; D is ambiguous. Germline V CDR1 and CDR2: SNHLY, FYNNEI. The CDR3 covers 12 residues. V was clipped by 6 bases and J by 2 bases, with 6 bases between them. In nucleotides, the CDR3 is TGTGCCAGCAGAGACAACACAGATACGCAGTATTTT. It is translated as CASRDNTDTQYF.

This clonotype was detected only a few times. DNA of the CDR3: TGTGCCAGCAGCCTCATGGGTGTTCAGCCCCAGCATTTT. The encoded protein is CASSLMGVQPQHF. V gene TRBV12-3 or TRBV12-4 combines with J gene TRBJ1-5; D call uncertain. This CDR3 comprises 13 residues. V was pared by 6 bases and J by 6 bases, with 12 bases between.

In its sample, this clonotype was seen a few times. The chain uses TRBV19 and TRBJ1-2; 9 bases map to TRBD1. Trimming removed 2 bases from V and 1 base from J; junction bases left unmatched: 8. This CDR3 is built from 17 residues. Germline V lookup: CDR1 LNHDA, CDR2 SQIVND (reference sequence). The CDR3 nucleotides are TGTGCCAGTAGTATACCGGGACAGGGCCTAAGTAACTATGGCTACACCTTC. Protein sequence: CASSIPGQGLSNYGYTF.

This clonotype has a handful of counts. This chain connects TRBV4-3 to TRBJ1-4; 10 bases are a match to TRBD1. Looked up from germline, CDR1 is LGHNA and CDR2 is YSLEER. This CDR3 contains 16 residues. J was trimmed by 3 bases and V by 0 bases; bases with no gene match: 1. CDR3 amino acids: CASSQDGQGANEKLFF. The CDR3 coding sequence is TGCGCCAGCAGCCAAGATGGACAGGGGGCTAATGAAAAACTGTTTTTT.

The chain combines TRBV15 with TRBJ1-1; 7 bases line up with TRBD1. The CDR3 is 14 amino acids. Trimming cost V 10 bases and J 6 bases; bases outside gene matches: 14. CDR1 LNHNV and CDR2 YYDKDF come from the germline V gene (reference sequence). This CDR3 is CASATGVVSAEAFF. CDR3 coding DNA: TGTGCCAGTGCTACAGGGGTAGTGAGTGCTGAAGCTTTCTTT.

This chain connects TRBV5-6 to TRBJ2-7; unclear D gene. Germline values: CDR1 SGHDT, CDR2 YYEEEE. The CDR3 runs to 11 residues. V shed 5 bases and J shed 0 bases, with 3 bases lying between them. CDR3 in amino acids: CASSNSYEQYF. The CDR3 DNA is TGTGCCAGCAGTAACTCCTACGAGCAGTACTTC. The full variable domain, with the rest looked up from reference TRBV5-6 and TRBJ2-7, is DAGVTQSPTHLIKTRGQQVTLRCSPKSGHDTVSWYQQALGQGPQFIFQYYEEEERQRGNFPDRFSGHQFPNYSSELNVNALLLGDSALYLCASSNSYEQYFGPGTRLTVT.

The genes are TRBV18 and TRBJ1-1; unclear D gene. Trimming shortened V by 3 bases and J by 3 bases, and 14 bases separated the two germline ends. In germline, CDR1 is KGHSH, CDR2 LQKENI. This CDR3 has 15 amino acids. In DNA, the CDR3 is TGTGCCAGCTCACCCCCGGGGAAGGCTTACACTGAAGCTTTCTTT. It codes for CASSPPGKAYTEAFF.

This chain connects TRBV12-3 or TRBV12-4 to TRBJ1-4; maybe TRBD1 (5 bases). V was cut by 1 base and J by 8 bases, with 8 bases left in between. There are 13 residues in the CDR3. CDR3 residues: CASSLGGREKLFF. CDR3 sequence (DNA): TGTGCCAGCAGTTTAGGGGGCCGCGAAAAACTGTTTTTT.